Following are 20 T cell receptor beta chains from one sample sequenced in a study of PD-L1 blockade in urothelial cancer. Here immunoSEQ multiplex PCR was the method, and the copy in TCRdb shows in-frame clones only, minus some. The repertoire holds approximately 100,000 clones, with about 91% as singletons. The starting material was PBMCs, obtained around atezolizumab (anti-PD-L1) treatment. Source of these receptors: a woman of 80 years or more with urothelial cancer.

This sequence joins TRBV4-2 and TRBJ2-1; TRBD1 is a possible D gene (6 bases). With 6 bases removed from V and 0 bases from J, the gap between germline ends came to 12 bases. The CDR3 is made up of 15 amino acids. Germline V gives CDR1 LGHNA, CDR2 YNFKEQ. CDR3: CASRGRGSSYNEQFF. The DNA of the CDR3 is TGTGCCAGCAGGGGAAGGGGGAGCTCCTACAATGAGCAGTTCTTC.

A word on this clone: One junction end does not reproduce the germline sequence, and a read error may be involved. V and J are TRBV5-4 and TRBJ2-7, with a possible D match to TRBD1 (5 bases). Germline lookup yields CDR1 SGHNT and CDR2 YYREEE (reference sequence). This CDR3 is built from 15 residues. For the CDR3, the DNA is TGTGCCAGCAGCTCTGAATCCGGGTCCACCGGCTTACAGGACTTC. Residues: CASSSESGSTGLQDF.

V usage is TRBV7-8 and J usage is TRBJ2-6, with TRBD2 identical over 7 bases. This CDR3 is built from 18 residues. In germline, CDR1 is SGHVS, CDR2 FQNEAQ. V lost 2 bases to trimming and J lost 0 bases; unmatched junction nucleotides: 7. In DNA form, the CDR3 reads TGTGCCAGCAGCTTATTGGTAGCGGGTGGCTCTGGGGCCAACGTCCTGACTTTC. It is translated as CASSLLVAGGSGANVLTF.

With respect to this clone: The same CDR3 can be traced to other DNA sequences in this sample. This chain uses TRBV28 with TRBJ2-7, with TRBD2 matching 7 bases. V shed 1 base and J 2 bases; nucleotides not matched to a gene: 2. Germline-derived CDR1 and CDR2 are MDHEN and SYDVKM. This CDR3 spans 14 amino acids. The CDR3 nucleotides are TGTGCCAGCAGTTTATCTGGGAGGGCCTACGAGCAGTACTTC. It codes for CASSLSGRAYEQYF. Full variable domain (remainder filled in from reference TRBV28 and TRBJ2-7): DVKVTQSSRYLVKRTGEKVFLECVQDMDHENMFWYRQDPGLGLRLIYFSYDVKMKEKGDIPEGYSVSREKKERFSLILESASTNQTSMYLCASSLSGRAYEQYFGPGTRLTVT.

The V call is TRBV6-4, the J call TRBJ1-1, with TRBD1 matching over 7 bases. Germline values: CDR1 MRHNA, CDR2 SNTAGT. The CDR3 covers 13 residues. V lost 4 bases, J lost 7 bases, and 6 bases stayed unmatched. Here the CDR3 DNA reads TGTGCCAGCAGTGGGGACACAGGGGATGAAGCTTTCTTT. It encodes CASSGDTGDEAFF.

The rearrangement links TRBV2 to TRBJ2-1; 10 bases agree with TRBD2. The V gene end was trimmed by 4 bases and the J gene end by 3 bases; junction bases not matched to a gene: 3. The CDR3 runs to 15 residues. Germline CDR1 is SNHLY and CDR2 is FYNNEI. CDR3 sequence reads: CASSVGLADYNEQFF. CDR3 DNA sequence: TGTGCCAGCAGTGTTGGACTAGCGGACTACAATGAGCAGTTCTTC.

The table lists this clone with a count of one. The rearrangement uses TRBV9 and TRBJ1-2, with TRBD1 identical over 7 bases. V shed 3 bases, J shed 0 bases, and the junction held 8 bases outside the gene matches. Per the germline V gene, CDR1 is SGDLS and CDR2 is YYNGEE. This CDR3 region has 16 residues. The CDR3 sequence: CASSGGGTAANYGYTF. In DNA form, the CDR3 reads TGTGCCAGCAGCGGAGGGGGGACAGCAGCTAACTATGGCTACACCTTC.

The chain recombines TRBV2 with TRBJ2-1; TRBD2 might be the D (5 bases). The CDR3 is made up of 12 amino acids. V shed 2 bases and J shed 8 bases, with 7 bases lying between them. Per the germline V gene, CDR1 is SNHLY and CDR2 is FYNNEI. The CDR3: CASSETRDEQFF. The CDR3 bases are TGTGCCAGCAGTGAAACTAGGGATGAGCAGTTCTTC.

This chain connects TRBV11-2 to TRBJ1-1; 8 bases are shared with TRBD1. J lost 1 base, V lost 7 bases, and 11 bases had no gene match. Germline loops: CDR1 SGHAT, CDR2 FQNNGV. The CDR3 is 16 residues long. DNA of the CDR3: TGTGCCAGCACCCTTACTTCCAGGGGGCGGAACACTGAAGCTTTCTTT. The encoded protein is CASTLTSRGRNTEAFF.

The gene calls are TRBV30 and TRBJ2-2; 9 nucleotides agree with TRBD1. Trimming took 2 bases from V and 4 from J; bases not matched to a gene: 5. Germline V CDR1 and CDR2: GTSNPN, SVGIG (reference sequence). The length of the CDR3 is 15 residues. The DNA for the CDR3 is TGTGCCTGGAGTCACGGGACAGGGATCACCGGGGAGCTGTTTTTT. Translated: CAWSHGTGITGELFF. The whole variable domain, filled in from reference TRBV30 and TRBJ2-2, reads SQTIHQWPATLVQPVGSPLSLECTVEGTSNPNLYWYRQAAGRGLQLLFYSVGIGQISSEVPQNLSASRPQDRQFILSSKKLLLSDSGFYLCAWSHGTGITGELFFGEGSRLTVL.

The gene calls are TRBV7-3 and TRBJ2-1; D is possibly TRBD2 (6 bases). In germline, CDR1 is SGHTA, CDR2 FQGTGA. Trimming shortened V by 2 bases and J by 3 bases, and 8 bases separated the two germline ends. This CDR3 comprises 14 residues. CDR3 sequence: CASSLDGSYNEQFF. The CDR3, as DNA: TGTGCCAGCAGCTTAGACGGGAGCTACAATGAGCAGTTCTTC.

V and J are TRBV19 and TRBJ1-5, with D perhaps matching TRBD1 (5 bases). CDR1 is LNHDA and CDR2 is SQIVND in the germline V gene (reference sequence). Trimming cost V 1 base and J 0 bases, with 7 bases left between them. This CDR3 contains 15 residues. The CDR3 DNA sequence: TGTGCCAGTAGTATAGGACAGATTAGCAATCAGCCCCAGCATTTT. Amino acid sequence: CASSIGQISNQPQHF. Based on the CDR3 plus reference TRBV19 and TRBJ1-5, the full variable domain is DGGITQSPKYLFRKEGQNVTLSCEQNLNHDAMYWYRQDPGQGLRLIYYSQIVNDFQKGDIAEGYSVSREKKESFPLTVTSAQKNPTAFYLCASSIGQISNQPQHFGDGTRLSIL.

Here the CDR3 reads CASSLGTLAGFKETQYF. CDR3 coding DNA: TGCGCCAGCAGCTTGGGGACACTAGCGGGGTTCAAAGAGACCCAGTACTTC. This chain connects TRBV5-1 to TRBJ2-5; 10 bases are shared with TRBD2. CDR1 and CDR2 from the germline V gene are SGHRS and YFSETQ. The length of the CDR3 is 17 residues. Trimming at V came to 0 bases and at J to 3 bases, leaving 8 bases not matched to a gene.

The chain recombines TRBV12-2 with TRBJ2-1; the D segment call TRBD2 is taken from the table without a DNA check. TRBV12-2 is a documented pseudogene. The length of the CDR3 is 21 residues. CDR3 nucleotides: TGTGCAAGTCGCTTAGCGCGGCAGGGTAGGAGCGGGCGGAGCTCCTACAATGAGCAGTTCTTC. It translates to CASRLARQGRSGRSSYNEQFF.

The J gene is TRBJ1-1, the V gene TRBV5-1; a possible D gene is TRBD1 (5 bases). The CDR3 consists of 14 residues. Germline CDR1 and CDR2: SGHRS and YFSETQ. V lost 2 bases and J lost 8, with 16 bases in between. The CDR3 protein is CASSLQLDRGEAFF. The CDR3 nucleotides are TGCGCCAGCAGCTTACAACTGGACCGGGGGGAAGCTTTCTTT.

V usage is TRBV11-2 and J usage is TRBJ1-2; 7 positions agree with TRBD1. The germline CDR1 and CDR2 sequences are SGHAT and FQNNGV. The CDR3 extends over 16 amino acids. The V segment lost 5 bases and the J segment 5 bases; nucleotides outside the gene matches: 14. CDR3 nucleotides: TGTGCCAGCAGCCATTACTCGACAGGGCGGGAATATGGCTACACCTTC. It translates to CASSHYSTGREYGYTF.

This rearrangement joins TRBV6-5 to TRBJ1-5; D is ambiguous. Trimming cost V 6 bases and J 7 bases, with 13 bases left between them. CDR1 and CDR2 (germline): MNHEY, SVGAGI. The CDR3 has 13 residues. DNA for the CDR3: TGTGCCAGCAGACCGTCGACTGGACAGCCCCAGCATTTT. Amino acids: CASRPSTGQPQHF.

The chain combines TRBV25-1 with TRBJ1-1; 7 nucleotides line up with TRBD1. V lost 4 bases, J lost 1 base, and 6 bases stayed unmatched. In germline, CDR1 is MGHDK, CDR2 SYGVNS. The CDR3 length is 15 residues. CDR3 nucleotides: TGTGCCAGCAGTGTCGGGGACAGACAGAACACTGAAGCTTTCTTT. It yields the protein CASSVGDRQNTEAFF. Full variable domain (rest looked up from reference TRBV25-1 and TRBJ1-1): EADIYQTPRYLVIGTGKKITLECSQTMGHDKMYWYQQDPGMELHLIHYSYGVNSTEKGDLSSESTVSRIRTEHFPLTLESARPSHTSQYLCASSVGDRQNTEAFFGQGTRLTVV.

This clone was observed a single time. The V and J genes are TRBV28 and TRBJ2-7; 7 bases match TRBD1. V trimming: 4 bases; J trimming: 3 bases; junction bases outside the gene matches: 3. The CDR3 is 13 amino acids. Germline values: CDR1 MDHEN, CDR2 SYDVKM. In nucleotides, the CDR3 is TGTGCCAGCAGTTCGGGACAGAGCTACGAGCAGTACTTC. Its translation: CASSSGQSYEQYF. The whole variable domain, remainder taken from reference TRBV28 and TRBJ2-7, is DVKVTQSSRYLVKRTGEKVFLECVQDMDHENMFWYRQDPGLGLRLIYFSYDVKMKEKGDIPEGYSVSREKKERFSLILESASTNQTSMYLCASSSGQSYEQYFGPGTRLTVT.

The chain links TRBV27 to TRBJ1-2; TRBD1 aligns across 7 bases. The germline V gene encodes CDR1 MNHEY and CDR2 SMNVEV (reference sequence). The length of the CDR3 is 15 residues. V shed 5 bases, J shed 8 bases, and the junction held 14 bases outside the gene matches. The chain's CDR3 is CASSPRQGFSRGYTF. The CDR3 DNA is TGTGCCAGCAGTCCCCGACAGGGATTCTCGCGCGGCTACACCTTC.